Shown below are 15 T cell receptor beta chains from a single sample sequenced in a study of T cells in Graves' hyperthyroidism and ophthalmopathy. Researchers took RNA transcripts and amplified the TCR beta CDR3 regions from them. Carried out on the TCR CDR3, a first-round RT-PCR used the HTBI primer set. TCRdb recomputed calls from the multiplex PCR reads with MiXCR, one row per CDR3 protein. The sample lists roughly 360,000 distinct CDR3 sequences, about 14% occurring once. What was sequenced was blood. These TCRs come from a young man with Graves' hyperthyroidism that later progressed to Graves' ophthalmopathy.

A few counts support this clonotype. The chain joins TRBV10-2 to TRBJ2-7; TRBD1 aligns across 10 bases. V was pared by 5 bases and J by 5 bases, with 15 bases of the junction left unmatched. Germline V lookup: CDR1 WSHSY, CDR2 SAAADI. This CDR3 region has 17 residues. In nucleotides, the CDR3 is TGCGCCAGCAGTCGCCAAACCACCGGGACAGGGGACCACGAGCAGTACTTC. It yields the protein CASSRQTTGTGDHEQYF.

V gene TRBV4-1 combines with J gene TRBJ2-7; TRBD2 is a possible D gene (5 bases). CDR1 and CDR2 (germline): MGHRA, YSYEKL. V shed 6 bases and J shed 4 bases, with 13 bases lying between them. This CDR3 is built from 13 residues. The CDR3 nucleotides read TGCGCCAGCAGTCACCCCGGACTTTACGAGCAGTACTTC. It yields the protein CASSHPGLYEQYF.

This clonotype was seen at least ten times. The genes are TRBV27 and TRBJ2-3, with 11 bases fitting TRBD2. The germline V gene has CDR1 MNHEY and CDR2 SMNVEV (reference sequence). The CDR3 consists of 17 residues. Trimming removed 5 bases from V and 4 bases from J; junction bases left unmatched: 11. CDR3 sequence (DNA): TGTGCCAGCAGTCCCGCCAGACTAGCGGGGAGGGCAGATACGCAGTATTTT. This translates into CASSPARLAGRADTQYF.

This clonotype was counted ten times or more. V and J are TRBV3-1 and TRBJ2-5; 7 bases are a match to TRBD2. The CDR3 has 15 residues. Germline lookup yields CDR1 LGHDT and CDR2 YNNKEL (reference sequence). The V segment lost 2 bases and the J segment 2 bases; nucleotides outside the gene matches: 5. CDR3 residues: CASSQRASGQETQYF. The CDR3 DNA follows: TGTGCCAGCAGCCAAAGGGCTAGCGGACAAGAGACCCAGTACTTC.

This clonotype came up many times. V and J are TRBV7-9 and TRBJ2-1, with 8 positions matching TRBD2. V gave up 2 bases and J gave up 6 bases; unmatched junction bases: 6. There are 15 residues in the CDR3. The germline gives CDR1 SEHNR, CDR2 FQNEAQ (reference sequence). CDR3 loop: CASSLRGLASNEQFF. CDR3 DNA: TGTGCCAGCAGCTTACGCGGACTAGCTTCCAATGAGCAGTTCTTC.

This chain links TRBV6-1 with TRBJ2-2, with TRBD1 matching 8 bases. Germline V CDR1 and CDR2: MNHNS, SASEGT. With V trimmed by 6 bases and J by 4 bases, 4 bases remained unmatched. The CDR3 is made up of 14 amino acids. CDR3 nucleotides: TGTGCCAGCAGCAGACAGGGGCCCACCGGGGAGCTGTTTTTT. Its protein product is CASSRQGPTGELFF.

The rearrangement joins TRBV6-2 or TRBV6-3 to TRBJ2-1; D is uncertain. Germline loops: CDR1 MNHEY, CDR2 SVGEGT. V lost 2 bases and J 10 bases, leaving 15 bases between the germline ends. This CDR3 comprises 14 residues. The CDR3 DNA sequence: TGTGCCAGCAGTTACGGGGAACCCCAATTGGAGCAGTTCTTC. Translation gives CASSYGEPQLEQFF.

This clonotype was counted at least ten times. In nucleotides, the CDR3 is TGTGCCAGCAGTGAGAACAATCTCTATCAGCCCCAGCATTTT. Residues: CASSENNLYQPQHF. This chain uses TRBV2 with TRBJ1-5; D is uncertain. The V gene lost 3 bases and the J gene lost 5 bases, with 11 bases spanning the gap. This CDR3 is built from 14 residues. Per the germline V gene, CDR1 is SNHLY and CDR2 is FYNNEI.

Many counts were recorded for this clonotype. This CDR3 is CASSYGSGGSTDTQYF. The CDR3 DNA sequence: TGTGCCAGCAGCTACGGGAGCGGGGGGAGCACAGATACGCAGTATTTT. The J gene is TRBJ2-3, the V gene TRBV3-1, with TRBD2 identical over 9 bases. J lost 0 bases, V lost 5 bases, and 6 bases had no gene match. CDR1 and CDR2 (germline): LGHDT, YNNKEL (reference sequence). The CDR3 is 16 residues long.

Only a few counts were recorded for this clonotype. CDR3 region: CASSLAGQGASGETQYF. Written as DNA, the CDR3 is TGCGCCAGCAGCTTGGCTGGCCAGGGGGCGAGCGGTGAGACCCAGTACTTC. The chain couples TRBV5-1 to TRBJ2-5; 8 bases are a match to TRBD1. In germline, CDR1 is SGHRS, CDR2 YFSETQ. With V trimmed by 0 bases and J by 5 bases, 12 bases remained unmatched. This CDR3 comprises 17 residues.

This clonotype was seen ten or more times. V and J are TRBV6-1 and TRBJ1-1; 9 positions match TRBD1. V shed 6 bases, J shed 6 bases, and the junction held 5 bases outside the gene matches. Germline loops: CDR1 MNHNS, CDR2 SASEGT. This CDR3 contains 13 residues. CDR3 in DNA: TGTGCCAGCAGCTGGACAGGGGTGGCTGAAGCTTTCTTT. Translation: CASSWTGVAEAFF.

V is TRBV20-1 and J is TRBJ1-5, with D perhaps TRBD1 (6 bases). The V and J ends lost 3 bases and 4 bases respectively, with 16 bases between them. CDR3 length: 15 amino acids. Germline V lookup: CDR1 DFQATT, CDR2 SNEGSKA (reference sequence). The CDR3 is CSASPETGWNQPQHF. Here the CDR3 DNA reads TGCAGTGCTAGCCCGGAAACAGGGTGGAATCAGCCCCAGCATTTT.

This clonotype was seen at least ten times. The rearrangement links TRBV5-4 to TRBJ1-5, with D tentatively TRBD1 (6 bases). V shed 2 bases and J shed 3 bases, with 9 bases lying between them. The CDR3 is made up of 14 amino acids. Germline loops: CDR1 SGHNT, CDR2 YYREEE (reference sequence). The DNA for the CDR3 is TGTGCCAGCAGCTTAGGACAGACCAATCAGCCCCAGCATTTT. Its protein is CASSLGQTNQPQHF.

J is TRBJ1-1 and V is TRBV30, with D perhaps matching TRBD1 (5 bases). Germline CDR1 is GTSNPN and CDR2 is SVGIG (reference sequence). V was cut by 4 bases and J by 5 bases, with 20 bases left in between. CDR3 length: 15 amino acids. The DNA for the CDR3 is TGTGCCTGGACCCTTACTCAGGGTGTAGGGACTGAAGCTTTCTTT. Amino acid sequence: CAWTLTQGVGTEAFF.

This clonotype appeared a few times. The chain joins TRBV7-9 to TRBJ1-5, with D unclear. The germline gives CDR1 SEHNR, CDR2 FQNEAQ (reference sequence). V shed 1 base and J shed 7 bases, with 5 bases lying between them. This CDR3 spans 12 amino acids. The CDR3 spells CASSLGTQPQHF. The CDR3 DNA follows: TGTGCCAGCAGCTTAGGGACCCAGCCCCAGCATTTT.